A single sample is the source of the 19 T cell receptor beta chains below, sequenced in a study of blood T cell repertoires in COVID-19. Data came from immunoSEQ multiplex PCR; TCRdb stores just in-frame clones and leaves some out. The sample has about 94,000 clones, more than 75% seen once. The sample comprised peripheral blood. The source is a woman of 80 years or more with acute or convalescent COVID-19.

The chain employs TRBV18 and TRBJ2-4; D might be TRBD2 (5 bases). The CDR3 length is 19 residues. The V end was cut by 5 bases, the J end by 2 bases, with 25 bases between. Germline-derived CDR1 and CDR2 are KGHSH and LQKENI. Written as DNA, the CDR3 is TGTGCCAGCTCAGAAAGGGTATCTGCCGGTGGAGGTTCCAAAAACATTCAGTACTTC. Translating gives CASSERVSAGGGSKNIQYF.

The table lists this clone with a few counts. Other nucleotide sequences in the sample specify the same CDR3. This rearrangement joins TRBV5-1 to TRBJ2-5; D is undetermined. The CDR3 is made up of 12 amino acids. Germline V CDR1 and CDR2: SGHRS, YFSETQ. V was trimmed by 4 bases and J by 2 bases, leaving 6 bases between them. CDR3 sequence: CASSLSQETQYF. CDR3 coding DNA: TGCGCCAGCAGCCTCAGTCAAGAGACCCAGTACTTC. The whole variable domain, filled in from reference TRBV5-1 and TRBJ2-5, reads KAGVTQTPRYLIKTRGQQVTLSCSPISGHRSVSWYQQTPGQGLQFLFEYFSETQRNKGNFPGRFSGRQFSNSRSEMNVSTLELGDSALYLCASSLSQETQYFGPGTRLLVL.

The chain employs TRBV7-9 and TRBJ2-1; a possible D gene is TRBD1 (6 bases). The CDR3 runs 17 residues. Germline assignment: CDR1 SEHNR and CDR2 FQNEAQ (reference sequence). V lost 5 bases to trimming and J lost 4 bases, with 21 bases between them. The CDR3 nucleotides read TGTGCCAGCAGCGGGGGCATGGGCAGGGCGTCTTACAATGAGCAGTTCTTC. Encoded protein: CASSGGMGRASYNEQFF.

The J gene is TRBJ1-4, the V gene TRBV7-2; D not certain. The CDR3 runs 16 residues. The germline V gene has CDR1 SGHTA and CDR2 FQGNSA. V gave up 3 bases and J gave up 0 bases, with 11 bases separating them. CDR3 sequence reads: CASSFEGSTTNEKLFF. In DNA, the CDR3 is TGTGCCAGCAGCTTTGAGGGAAGCACAACTAATGAAAAACTGTTTTTT.

This clone was counted only a few times. The chain recombines TRBV3-1 (or the pseudogene TRBV3-2) with TRBJ2-7; TRBD2 matches at 15 bases. This CDR3 has 18 amino acids. V trimming: 4 bases; J trimming: 5 bases; junction bases outside the gene matches: 12. Germline CDR1 is LGHDT and CDR2 is YNNKEL (reference sequence). The CDR3 DNA follows: TGTGCCAGCAGCCGCACCGGGACTAGCGGGGGGATCTGGAACGAGCAGTACTTC. It codes for CASSRTGTSGGIWNEQYF.

The chain uses TRBV7-6 and TRBJ2-7, with 7 nucleotides matching TRBD2. CDR3 size: 14 residues. Germline V gene data show CDR1 as SGHVS and CDR2 as FNYEAQ. After removal of 1 base from V and 6 bases from J, the junction contained 6 bases not matched to a gene. Here the CDR3 reads CASSLGTGGSEQYF. The CDR3, as DNA: TGTGCCAGCAGCTTAGGGACGGGAGGAAGCGAGCAGTACTTC.

The J gene is TRBJ1-3, the V gene TRBV5-1; D is uncertain. The CDR3 totals 17 residues. Deletions cut 3 bases from V and 4 bases from J, with 20 bases between. Germline V CDR1 and CDR2: SGHRS, YFSETQ. The CDR3, as DNA: TGCGCCAGCAGCTATTCGGACGGAATGGGAGGCGGAAACACCATATATTTT. Protein: CASSYSDGMGGGNTIYF.

V is TRBV7-2 and J is TRBJ2-6, with TRBD1 as a possible D gene (6 bases). V was cut by 5 bases and J by 4 bases, with 12 bases left in between. The CDR3 is 15 residues long. Germline lookup yields CDR1 SGHTA and CDR2 FQGNSA. The CDR3 DNA is TGTGCCAGCAGCCTCGGACAGACCGGGGCCAACGTCCTGACTTTC. Translated, it gives CASSLGQTGANVLTF.

This clone was detected once. The chain joins TRBV30 to TRBJ2-2, with 9 bases lining up with TRBD2. Germline V gene data show CDR1 as GTSNPN and CDR2 as SVGIG (reference sequence). This CDR3 is 14 amino acids long. V was clipped by 8 bases and J by 6 bases; unmatched bases: 10. This CDR3 reads CAQQGGGEPGELFF. CDR3 sequence (DNA): TGTGCCCAGCAGGGCGGGGGGGAACCCGGGGAGCTGTTTTTT.

The CDR3 sequence is CASSPLVSGGTGELFF. The DNA of the CDR3 is TGTGCCAGCAGCCCCCTAGTGAGCGGCGGCACCGGGGAGCTGTTTTTT. This chain connects TRBV7-2 to TRBJ2-2; D perhaps matches TRBD2 (5 bases). V was pared by 5 bases and J by 4 bases, with 17 bases between. From germline, CDR1 is SGHTA and CDR2 FQGNSA. The CDR3 has 16 amino acids.

The CDR3 here is CASSLASGEGNEQFF. As DNA, the CDR3 is TGTGCCAGCAGCTTAGCTTCGGGGGAGGGCAATGAGCAGTTCTTC. The V gene is TRBV11-2, the J gene TRBJ2-1; 7 bases line up with TRBD2. The CDR3 consists of 15 residues. V shed 1 base, J shed 6 bases, and the junction held 6 bases outside the gene matches. CDR1 SGHAT and CDR2 FQNNGV come from the germline V gene.

The chain has TRBV9 and TRBJ2-5; 12 bases match TRBD2. After removal of 3 bases from V and 4 bases from J, the junction contained 7 bases not matched to a gene. There are 16 residues in the CDR3. The germline gives CDR1 SGDLS, CDR2 YYNGEE. CDR3 nucleotides: TGTGCCAGCAGCGCCCGACTAGCGGGGGTTAGAGAGACCCAGTACTTC. Translated, it gives CASSARLAGVRETQYF.

This chain joins TRBV6-2 or TRBV6-3 and TRBJ1-2; D remains ambiguous. This CDR3 has 13 residues. The germline V gene encodes CDR1 MNHEY and CDR2 SVGEGT. The V end lost 5 bases, the J end lost 2 bases, and 9 bases lay between the germline ends. The CDR3: CASSEPQNYGYTF. For the CDR3, the DNA is TGTGCCAGCAGTGAGCCGCAAAACTATGGCTACACCTTC.

The chain uses TRBV9 and TRBJ2-5; 11 bases are shared with TRBD2. V lost 0 bases and J lost 2; bases outside the gene matches: 3. Germline CDR1 reads SGDLS; CDR2 reads YYNGEE. This CDR3 is 16 amino acids long. CDR3 residues: CASSVGTSGGQETQYF. The CDR3 DNA is TGTGCCAGCAGCGTAGGCACTAGCGGGGGTCAAGAGACCCAGTACTTC.

The rearrangement links TRBV18 to TRBJ1-5; perhaps TRBD1 as D (5 bases). CDR1 is KGHSH, CDR2 LQKENI, per germline. The length of the CDR3 is 13 residues. With 8 bases removed from V and 3 bases from J, the gap between germline ends came to 11 bases. This chain's CDR3 is CASVGDFNQPQHF. CDR3 nucleotide sequence: TGTGCCAGCGTGGGGGACTTCAATCAGCCCCAGCATTTT. The full variable domain, completed using reference TRBV18 and TRBJ1-5, is NAGVMQNPRHLVRRRGQEARLRCSPMKGHSHVYWYRQLPEEGLKFMVYLQKENIIDESGMPKERFSAEFPKEGPSILRIQQVVRGDSAAYFCASVGDFNQPQHFGDGTRLSIL.

The gene calls are TRBV19 and TRBJ2-1; no reliable D call. The V gene lost 4 bases and the J gene lost 5 bases, with 6 bases spanning the gap. Germline V lookup: CDR1 LNHDA, CDR2 SQIVND (reference sequence). There are 12 residues in the CDR3. The CDR3 protein is CASSKANNEQFF. The CDR3 DNA reads as TGTGCCAGTAGTAAAGCTAACAATGAGCAGTTCTTC.

V gene TRBV5-6 combines with J gene TRBJ2-3; D may be TRBD2 (7 bases). The V gene's germline CDR1 is SGHDT and CDR2 YYEEEE. Trimming pared 5 bases from V and 5 bases from J, leaving 18 bases between. This CDR3 is built from 15 residues. Written as DNA, the CDR3 is TGTGCCAGCAGTTCACGAGGGGGGGCTATAGATACGCAGTATTTT. Its translation: CASSSRGGAIDTQYF.

The chain is built from TRBV5-1 and TRBJ1-1; D might be TRBD1 (5 bases). The CDR3 sequence is 14 residues long. The germline V gene encodes CDR1 SGHRS and CDR2 YFSETQ. V was trimmed by 0 bases and J by 2 bases, leaving 8 bases between them. The CDR3 sequence is CASSLAQGNTEAFF. Written as DNA, the CDR3 is TGCGCCAGCAGCTTGGCGCAGGGAAACACTGAAGCTTTCTTT.

The chain uses TRBV7-2 and TRBJ2-5; D is perhaps TRBD2 (6 bases). V was cut by 7 bases and J by 5 bases, with 17 bases left in between. CDR1 is SGHTA, CDR2 FQGNSA, per germline. The CDR3 is 14 amino acids. The CDR3 loop is CASNPAGLPETQYF. The CDR3 coding sequence is TGTGCCAGCAACCCGGCGGGACTGCCTGAGACCCAGTACTTC.